This T cell receptor beta chain was sequenced during a study of CXCR3-negative and CXCR3-positive naive CD8 T cells. About this clonotype: Its antigen is currently unknown.

UMI labels and 5' RACE were used to prepare the TRB cDNA libraries. Using the 5' RACE reads, TCRdb records one entry per CDR3 protein without DNA. The specimen's table records 130,000 or so distinct CDR3 sequences. Germline V CDR1 and CDR2: MGHRA, YSYEKL. The CDR3 extends over 13 amino acids. General study findings and limits: With surface CD5 comparable between naive subsets, TCR strength was estimated using properties derived from the TRB CDR3. Both of the naive subsets showed about the same high diversity, but memory CD8+ cells had much less.

This chain uses TRBV4-1 with TRBJ1-5. This sequence was found in a human donor in good health. Some clones in this sample may be carry-over from other donors' samples. The source material was naive CXCR3- CD8+ T cells from blood. This sample's subset: CD45RO-CCR7+CD27+CD95- naive CD8+ T cells lacking CXCR3 (TNR3-). CDR3 loop: CASSQGIGQPQHF.